This passage covers 17 T cell receptor beta chains from one sample sequenced in a study of glioma-infiltrating T cells after dendritic cell vaccination. Time point denoted: after dendritic cell vaccination, including at tumor progression/relapse. Profiling relied on immunoSEQ multiplex PCR, and the TCRdb table lists in-frame clones only, not all of them. The sample shows around 23,000 clones, approximately 89% of them seen only once. Sequencing was performed on blood, taken after dendritic cell vaccination. The receptors were sampled from a human donor with glioblastoma.

V is TRBV19 and J is TRBJ2-5; possible D gene TRBD2, 5 bases. Trimming cost V 3 bases and J 4 bases, with 9 bases left between them. In germline, CDR1 is LNHDA, CDR2 SQIVND (reference sequence). This CDR3 contains 13 residues. DNA for the CDR3: TGTGCCAGTAGTATGCACCGGGGAGAGACCCAGTACTTC. It is translated as CASSMHRGETQYF.

The chain uses TRBV5-4 and TRBJ2-7; D is perhaps TRBD2 (6 bases). Germline lookup yields CDR1 SGHNT and CDR2 YYREEE (reference sequence). The CDR3 has 16 amino acids. The V end was cut by 5 bases, the J end by 2 bases, with 20 bases between. CDR3 sequence reads: CASSSNSRGSAYEQYF. The CDR3 nucleotides are TGTGCCAGCAGTTCTAATAGCCGGGGGAGCGCCTACGAGCAGTACTTC.

The chain has TRBV5-1 and TRBJ2-1; possibly TRBD1 for D (5 bases). Trimming took 1 base from V and 10 from J, leaving 9 bases between them. This CDR3 has 12 amino acids. Germline-derived CDR1 and CDR2 are SGHRS and YFSETQ. CDR3 DNA: TGCGCCAGCAGCTTGAGGGGTACGGAGCAGTTCTTC. It translates to CASSLRGTEQFF. Full variable domain (rest looked up from reference TRBV5-1 and TRBJ2-1): KAGVTQTPRYLIKTRGQQVTLSCSPISGHRSVSWYQQTPGQGLQFLFEYFSETQRNKGNFPGRFSGRQFSNSRSEMNVSTLELGDSALYLCASSLRGTEQFFGPGTRLTVL.

This clone occurred once. J is TRBJ2-7 and V is TRBV19, with 8 bases identical to TRBD1. The CDR3 length is 16 residues. Germline CDR1 is LNHDA and CDR2 is SQIVND (reference sequence). V dropped 5 bases and J dropped 0; count of bases not matched to a gene: 9. CDR3 sequence (DNA): TGTGCCAGTAGTCACCGACAGGGGACGGGCTCCTACGAGCAGTACTTC. Its translation is CASSHRQGTGSYEQYF.

This clone has only a few counts. J is TRBJ2-4 and V is TRBV14; possibly TRBD2 for D (7 bases). Between the trimmed V and J ends, which lost 0 bases and 2 bases, there was a span of 14 bases. The CDR3 sequence is 17 residues long. The germline CDR1 and CDR2 sequences are SGHDN and FVKESK. The CDR3 bases are TGTGCCAGCAGCCAAGATTTGAGGGGGGGGACCAAAAACATTCAGTACTTC. It translates to CASSQDLRGGTKNIQYF.

V is TRBV19 and J is TRBJ1-4; D remains unclear. Trimming shortened V by 5 bases and J by 14 bases, and 15 bases separated the two germline ends. From germline, CDR1 is LNHDA and CDR2 SQIVND (reference sequence). The CDR3 length is 12 residues. CDR3 in amino acids: CASSERFRGLFF. CDR3 bases: TGTGCCAGTAGTGAACGCTTCCGAGGGCTGTTTTTT.

V gene TRBV2 combines with J gene TRBJ2-1; D not resolved. Germline V gene lookup returns CDR1 SNHLY and CDR2 FYNNEI. Trimming shortened V by 4 bases and J by 6 bases, and 4 bases separated the two germline ends. This CDR3 is built from 11 residues. CDR3 amino acids: CASSVVNEQFF. CDR3 sequence (DNA): TGTGCCAGCAGTGTCGTCAATGAGCAGTTCTTC.

The chain's CDR3 is CASSQVRGQGTNEKLFF. DNA of the CDR3: TGTGCCAGCAGCCAAGTCCGGGGACAGGGCACTAATGAAAAACTGTTTTTT. The chain links TRBV4-2 to TRBJ1-4; 9 bases are a match to TRBD1. Germline V lookup: CDR1 LGHNA, CDR2 YNFKEQ. The CDR3 totals 17 residues. V dropped 1 base and J dropped 2; count of bases not matched to a gene: 5.

The rearrangement links TRBV2 to TRBJ2-7; the match to TRBD2 covers 8 bases. Per germline, CDR1 SNHLY and CDR2 FYNNEI. V shed 3 bases, J shed 4 bases, and the junction held 5 bases outside the gene matches. The CDR3 consists of 14 residues. The CDR3 bases are TGTGCCAGCAGTGATAGGAGCGGGAGATACGAGCAGTACTTC. Translated, it gives CASSDRSGRYEQYF.

The CDR3 reads CSAGGEAYNEQFF. CDR3 DNA sequence: TGCAGCGCCGGAGGGGAGGCCTACAATGAGCAGTTCTTC. The V gene is TRBV29-1, the J gene TRBJ2-1, with TRBD2 as a possible D gene (6 bases). The CDR3 length is 13 residues. Per germline, CDR1 SQVTM and CDR2 ANQGSEA. V was cut by 7 bases and J by 2 bases, with 12 bases left in between.

This chain joins TRBV29-1 and TRBJ2-4, with D possibly being TRBD1 (6 bases). Trimming took off 5 bases at V and 0 bases at J, with 8 bases between the two ends. This CDR3 has 13 residues. The germline V gene has CDR1 SQVTM and CDR2 ANQGSEA. DNA for the CDR3: TGCAGCGTTCTGGACAGAGCCAAAAACATTCAGTACTTC. It codes for CSVLDRAKNIQYF.

CDR3 nucleotide sequence: TGTGCCACCAGCAGAGATTTTGGGACAGGGAATGGAAACACTGAAGCTTTCTTT. It encodes CATSRDFGTGNGNTEAFF. The genes are TRBV15 and TRBJ1-1; 9 bases are shared with TRBD1. Germline CDR1 is LNHNV and CDR2 is YYDKDF (reference sequence). The CDR3 has 18 amino acids. The V and J ends lost 0 bases and 2 bases, in that order; junction bases with no gene match: 10.

The chain combines TRBV19 with TRBJ1-4, with D possibly TRBD1 on 5 matching bases. V was trimmed by 3 bases and J by 5 bases, leaving 10 bases between them. Germline V gene sequence: CDR1 LNHDA, CDR2 SQIVND (reference sequence). The CDR3 length is 14 residues. CDR3 protein: CASSIRTPNEKLFF. The CDR3 DNA sequence: TGTGCCAGTAGTATTAGGACACCGAATGAAAAACTGTTTTTT.

The chain uses TRBV4-2 and TRBJ1-6; D unclear. Trimming left V 2 bases short and J 9 bases short, with 17 bases between. The germline CDR1 and CDR2 sequences are LGHNA and YNFKEQ. This CDR3 region has 16 residues. The CDR3 protein is CASSQFKGELGSPLHF. The CDR3 DNA sequence: TGTGCCAGCAGCCAATTTAAGGGAGAACTAGGTTCACCCCTCCACTTT.

The sample holds one count of this clone. The chain recombines TRBV7-9 with TRBJ2-7, with 10 bases that match TRBD1. Per the germline V gene, CDR1 is SEHNR and CDR2 is FQNEAQ (reference sequence). The CDR3 runs 15 residues. Losses at the gene ends were 7 bases for V and 0 bases for J; bases not matched to a gene: 6. The CDR3 spells CASTRGQGTSYEQYF. CDR3 nucleotides: TGTGCCAGCACAAGGGGACAGGGGACCTCCTACGAGCAGTACTTC.

The chain carries TRBV7-9 and TRBJ2-7, with a possible D match to TRBD1 (5 bases). Trimming took off 1 base at V and 7 bases at J, with 14 bases between the two ends. Germline V CDR1 and CDR2: SEHNR, FQNEAQ (reference sequence). This CDR3 region has 14 residues. The CDR3 DNA reads as TGTGCCAGCAGCTTAGGGGCAGGGATAAGGGAGCAGTACTTC. Protein: CASSLGAGIREQYF.

The chain employs TRBV5-1 and TRBJ2-3, with D perhaps matching TRBD1 (5 bases). Germline V gene sequence: CDR1 SGHRS, CDR2 YFSETQ. CDR3 length equals 15 residues. V shed 0 bases and J shed 0 bases, with 8 bases lying between them. The CDR3 DNA sequence: TGCGCCAGCAGCTTGGTACAGGATAGCACAGATACGCAGTATTTT. Encoded protein: CASSLVQDSTDTQYF.